This TCR beta chain came from a study of control samples from healthy donors and cancer patients. The data were produced by immunoSEQ multiplex PCR, yet TCRdb's version contains in-frame clones alone and is incomplete. The sample lists 260,000 or so clones; over 75% were seen once. V lost 2 bases and J lost 5; bases outside the gene matches: 6. Looked up from germline, CDR1 is SGHTA and CDR2 is FQGTGA. CDR3 length equals 16 residues. This TCR was recovered from a woman aged 55-70 years with lung cancer. V is TRBV7-3 and J is TRBJ2-3, with TRBD1 matching 11 bases. Input material: PBMCs. CDR3 sequence (DNA): TGTGCCAGCAGCTTAGGGCGGGGGACAGGGGGAGATACGCAGTATTTT. Translated: CASSLGRGTGGDTQYF. The variable domain in full, with the rest retrieved from reference TRBV7-3 and TRBJ2-3, is GAGVSQTPSNKVTEKGKYVELRCDPISGHTALYWYRQSLGQGPEFLIYFQGTGAADDSGLPNDRFFAVRPEGSVSTLKIQRTERGDSAVYLCASSLGRGTGGDTQYFGPGTRLTVL.